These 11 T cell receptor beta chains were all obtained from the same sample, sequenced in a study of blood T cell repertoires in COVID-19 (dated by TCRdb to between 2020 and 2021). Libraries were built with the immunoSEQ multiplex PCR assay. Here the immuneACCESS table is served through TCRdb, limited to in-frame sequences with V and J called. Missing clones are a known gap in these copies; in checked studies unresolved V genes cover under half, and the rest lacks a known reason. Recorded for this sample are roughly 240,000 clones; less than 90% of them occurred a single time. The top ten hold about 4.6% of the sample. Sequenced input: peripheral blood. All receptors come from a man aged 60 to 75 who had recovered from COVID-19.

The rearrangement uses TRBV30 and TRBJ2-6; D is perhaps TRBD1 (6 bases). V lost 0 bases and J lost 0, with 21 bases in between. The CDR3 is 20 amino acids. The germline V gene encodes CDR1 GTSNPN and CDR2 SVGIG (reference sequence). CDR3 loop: CAWSVRSPGHLISGANVLTF. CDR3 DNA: TGTGCCTGGAGTGTAAGGTCTCCGGGACACTTAATCTCTGGGGCCAACGTCCTGACTTTC.

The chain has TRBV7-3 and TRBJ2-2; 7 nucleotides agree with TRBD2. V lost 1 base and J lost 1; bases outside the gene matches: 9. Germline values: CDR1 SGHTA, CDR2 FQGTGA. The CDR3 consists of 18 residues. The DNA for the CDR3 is TGTGCCAGCAGCTTAAAGTTCGCGGGAGCCGGGAACACCGGGGAGCTGTTTTTT. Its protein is CASSLKFAGAGNTGELFF. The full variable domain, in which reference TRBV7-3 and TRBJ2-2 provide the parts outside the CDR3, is GAGVSQTPSNKVTEKGKYVELRCDPISGHTALYWYRQSLGQGPEFLIYFQGTGAADDSGLPNDRFFAVRPEGSVSTLKIQRTERGDSAVYLCASSLKFAGAGNTGELFFGEGSRLTVL.

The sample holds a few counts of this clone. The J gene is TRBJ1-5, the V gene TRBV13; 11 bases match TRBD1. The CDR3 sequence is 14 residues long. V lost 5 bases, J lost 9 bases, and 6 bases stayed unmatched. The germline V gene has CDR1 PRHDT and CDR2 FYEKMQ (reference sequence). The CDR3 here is CASSLGTGGVPQHF. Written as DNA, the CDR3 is TGTGCCAGCAGCCTCGGGACAGGGGGGGTGCCCCAGCATTTT. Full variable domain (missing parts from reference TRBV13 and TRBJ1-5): AAGVIQSPRHLIKEKRETATLKCYPIPRHDTVYWYQQGPGQDPQFLISFYEKMQSDKGSIPDRFSAQQFSDYHSELNMSSLELGDSALYFCASSLGTGGVPQHFGDGTRLSIL.

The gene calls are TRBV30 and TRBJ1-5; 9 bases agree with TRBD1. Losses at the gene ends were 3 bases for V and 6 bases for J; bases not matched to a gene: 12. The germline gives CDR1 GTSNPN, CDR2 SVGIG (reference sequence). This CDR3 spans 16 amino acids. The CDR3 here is CAWRGAGQGASQPQHF. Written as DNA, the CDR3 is TGTGCCTGGAGAGGCGCGGGACAGGGTGCGTCTCAGCCCCAGCATTTT.

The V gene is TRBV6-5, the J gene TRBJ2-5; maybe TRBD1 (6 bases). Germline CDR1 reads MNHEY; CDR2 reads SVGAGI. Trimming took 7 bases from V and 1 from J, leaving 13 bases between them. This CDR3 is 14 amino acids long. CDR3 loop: CASTQLGAQETQYF. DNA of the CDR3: TGTGCCAGCACCCAATTGGGGGCCCAAGAGACCCAGTACTTC.

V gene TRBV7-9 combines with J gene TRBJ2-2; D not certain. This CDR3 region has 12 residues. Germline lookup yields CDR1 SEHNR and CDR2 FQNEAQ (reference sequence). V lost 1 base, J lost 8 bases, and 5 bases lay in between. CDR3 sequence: CASSLDVGELFF. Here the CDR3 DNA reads TGTGCCAGCAGCTTAGATGTAGGGGAGCTGTTTTTT.

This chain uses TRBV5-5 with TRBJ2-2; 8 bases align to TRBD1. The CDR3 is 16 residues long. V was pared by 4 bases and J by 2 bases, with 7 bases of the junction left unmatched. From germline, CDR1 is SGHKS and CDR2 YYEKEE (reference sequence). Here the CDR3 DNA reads TGTGCCAGCAGCCCTAACGGACAGGGAAACACCGGGGAGCTGTTTTTT. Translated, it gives CASSPNGQGNTGELFF.

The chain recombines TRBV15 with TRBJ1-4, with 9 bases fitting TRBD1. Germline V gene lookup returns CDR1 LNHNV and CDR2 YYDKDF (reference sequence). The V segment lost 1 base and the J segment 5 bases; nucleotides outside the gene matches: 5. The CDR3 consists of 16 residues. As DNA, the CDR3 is TGTGCCACCAGCAGAGCGACCGGGACAGGGAATGAAAAACTGTTTTTT. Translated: CATSRATGTGNEKLFF.

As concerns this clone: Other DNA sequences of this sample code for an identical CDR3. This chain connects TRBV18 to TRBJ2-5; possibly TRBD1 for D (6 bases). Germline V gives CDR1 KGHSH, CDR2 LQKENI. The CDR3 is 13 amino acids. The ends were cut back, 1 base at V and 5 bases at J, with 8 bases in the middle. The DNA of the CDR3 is TGTGCCAGCTCACCACGGCAGGGGGAGACCCAGTACTTC. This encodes CASSPRQGETQYF.

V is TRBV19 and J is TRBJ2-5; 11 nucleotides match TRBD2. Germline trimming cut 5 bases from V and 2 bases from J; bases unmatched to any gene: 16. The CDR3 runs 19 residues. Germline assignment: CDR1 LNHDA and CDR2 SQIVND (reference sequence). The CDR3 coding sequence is TGTGCCAGTAGTCGCCGGACAGGGCCGGGACTAGCGGAGCAAGAGACCCAGTACTTC. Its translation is CASSRRTGPGLAEQETQYF.

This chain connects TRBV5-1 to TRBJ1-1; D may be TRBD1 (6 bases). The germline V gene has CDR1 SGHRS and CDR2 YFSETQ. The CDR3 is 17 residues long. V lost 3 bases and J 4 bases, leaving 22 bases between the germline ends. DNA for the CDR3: TGCGCCAGCAGCTCAGGGGACCTACCGTCCCGAAGCACTGAAGCTTTCTTT. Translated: CASSSGDLPSRSTEAFF.